What follows are 26 T cell receptor beta chains derived from one specimen sequenced in a study of blood T cells in healthy people across ages. Next came a second PCR, run for about 7 to 11 cycles, which used a sample-barcoded 5' primer along with a J-beta primer mix. TCRdb redid the calling of the 5' RACE reads with MiXCR, one entry per CDR3 protein. In the table there are more than 1.4 million distinct CDR3 sequences, around 39% of which are singletons. Material: blood. The receptor set was obtained from a woman younger than 30 in good health.

The sample holds one count of this clonotype. V and J are TRBV7-8 and TRBJ2-5; no clear D. The CDR3 covers 16 residues. V was clipped by 2 bases and J by 0 bases, with 13 bases between them. Germline CDR1 reads SGHVS; CDR2 reads FQNEAQ. CDR3 residues: CASSLSLSLYQETQYF. DNA of the CDR3: TGTGCCAGCAGCTTAAGTCTTTCCCTGTACCAAGAGACCCAGTACTTC. Drawing the rest from reference TRBV7-8 and TRBJ2-5, the complete variable domain is GAGVSQSPRYKVAKRGQDVALRCDPISGHVSLFWYQQALGQGPEFLTYFQNEAQLDKSGLPSDRFFAERPEGSVSTLKIQRTQQEDSAVYLCASSLSLSLYQETQYFGPGTRLLVL.

This clonotype turned up a few times. The CDR3 protein is CASGFASYEQYF. As DNA, the CDR3 is TGTGCCAGTGGGTTTGCCTCCTACGAGCAGTACTTC. This rearrangement joins TRBV27 to TRBJ2-7; no definite D call. CDR1 and CDR2 from the germline V gene are MNHEY and SMNVEV (reference sequence). The length of the CDR3 is 12 residues. V lost 9 bases and J lost 0, with 9 bases in between.

The sample holds one count of this clonotype. J is TRBJ2-4 and V is TRBV9; TRBD1 aligns across 7 bases. The J call could be wrong; TRBJ2-5 is a better fit for the DNA end. The CDR3 runs 14 residues. The germline CDR1 and CDR2 sequences are SGDLS and YYNGEE. The CDR3 region has the DNA TGTGCCAGCAGCGGTACAGGGGACCAAGAGACCCAGTACTTC. This sequence encodes CASSGTGDQETQYF.

This clonotype was counted a few times. V is TRBV11-2 and J is TRBJ2-3, with D tentatively TRBD1 (6 bases). Deletions cut 1 base from V and 4 bases from J, with 18 bases between. CDR3 length: 17 residues. CDR1 is SGHAT, CDR2 FQNNGV, per germline. The CDR3 loop reads CASSLVLGSKGADTQYF. Here the CDR3 DNA reads TGTGCCAGCAGCTTAGTACTTGGCTCCAAGGGGGCAGATACGCAGTATTTT.

Details on this clonotype: The junction departs from the called germline gene at one end, perhaps through a read error. The chain is built from TRBV12-3 or TRBV12-4 and TRBJ2-7; a possible D gene is TRBD1 (6 bases). CDR3 length: 20 amino acids. CDR3: CAGSPSFFLSAGTTSYEQYF. The DNA of the CDR3 is TGTGCCGGCAGTCCCTCATTTTTCCTTTCCGCCGGGACAACTTCCTACGAGCAGTACTTC.

This clonotype has a handful of counts. The rearrangement uses TRBV2 and TRBJ2-3; no definite D call. Germline V gene lookup returns CDR1 SNHLY and CDR2 FYNNEI. Trimming removed 1 base at V and 6 bases at J, with 14 bases between. The length of the CDR3 is 15 residues. The CDR3 nucleotides read TGTGCCAGCAGTGAAGTATGGGGAACGCTGGATACGCAGTATTTT. This codes for CASSEVWGTLDTQYF.

This clonotype was counted only a few times. V usage is TRBV12-3 or TRBV12-4 and J usage is TRBJ2-1, with no clear D. This CDR3 region has 12 residues. V was clipped by 6 bases and J by 7 bases, with 10 bases between them. CDR3: CASSQNRNEQFF. CDR3 sequence (DNA): TGTGCCAGCAGCCAAAACCGAAATGAGCAGTTCTTC.

The chain has TRBV5-5 and TRBJ2-5; D is possibly TRBD2 (7 bases). From germline, CDR1 is SGHKS and CDR2 YYEKEE (reference sequence). V gave up 2 bases and J gave up 0 bases, with 20 bases separating them. The CDR3 has 18 amino acids. The CDR3 DNA is TGTGCCAGCAGCTTTGATCTTCCGGGCGGGGGCTACCAAGAGACCCAGTACTTC. This encodes CASSFDLPGGGYQETQYF. The entire variable domain, with the rest obtained from reference TRBV5-5 and TRBJ2-5, is as follows: DAGVTQSPTHLIKTRGQQVTLRCSPISGHKSVSWYQQVLGQGPQFIFQYYEKEERGRGNFPDRFSARQFPNYSSELNVNALLLGDSALYLCASSFDLPGGGYQETQYFGPGTRLLVL.

V usage is TRBV20-1 and J usage is TRBJ2-5, with D possibly matching TRBD2 (5 bases). Trimming removed 6 bases at V and 1 base at J, with 18 bases between. The CDR3 is made up of 15 amino acids. CDR1 and CDR2 (germline): DFQATT, SNEGSKA (reference sequence). CDR3 nucleotide sequence: TGCAGTGCCAAGGGCGAGGGAACTACCCAAGAGACCCAGTACTTC. Its translation is CSAKGEGTTQETQYF.

This clonotype was counted only a few times. The chain combines TRBV7-2 with TRBJ2-7; the D gene is possibly TRBD1 (5 bases). This CDR3 region has 17 residues. V dropped 1 base and J dropped 0 bases, with 16 bases sitting between them. Germline values: CDR1 SGHTA, CDR2 FQGNSA. CDR3 in DNA: TGTGCCAGCAGCTTAGTAGCAGGACAATATGCCTCCTACGAGCAGTACTTC. It specifies CASSLVAGQYASYEQYF.

The CDR3 DNA reads TGTGCCAGCAGCTTCGGACTAGCGGGAGGCCGTCAGTACTTC. This gives the protein CASSFGLAGGRQYF. The chain employs TRBV6-5 and TRBJ2-4, with 14 bases lining up with TRBD2. Trimming cost V 6 bases and J 12 bases; bases outside gene matches: 7. From germline, CDR1 is MNHEY and CDR2 SVGAGI. There are 14 residues in the CDR3.

In this sample, this clonotype turned up once. This chain connects TRBV2 to TRBJ2-7; D is possibly TRBD2 (5 bases). V was shortened by 10 bases and J by 0 bases, with 10 bases between the two germline ends. The CDR3 has 12 residues. Germline lookup yields CDR1 SNHLY and CDR2 FYNNEI. In DNA form, the CDR3 reads TGTGCCACCCGGGAAGTCTCCTACGAGCAGTACTTC. Amino acids: CATREVSYEQYF. Supplemented by reference TRBV2 and TRBJ2-7, the full variable domain reads EPEVTQTPSHQVTQMGQEVILRCVPISNHLYFYWYRQILGQKVEFLVSFYNNEISEKSEIFDDQFSVERPDGSNFTLKIRSTKLEDSAMYFCATREVSYEQYFGPGTRLTVT.

V is TRBV18 and J is TRBJ2-1; perhaps TRBD1 as D (6 bases). Trimming cost V 3 bases and J 5 bases, with 20 bases left between them. This CDR3 comprises 17 residues. In germline, CDR1 is KGHSH, CDR2 LQKENI. The CDR3 sequence is CASSPYIWTEGNNEQFF. The CDR3 nucleotides read TGTGCCAGCTCACCTTACATTTGGACAGAGGGAAACAATGAGCAGTTCTTC.

This sequence joins TRBV25-1 and TRBJ1-6; D ambiguous. Germline lookup yields CDR1 MGHDK and CDR2 SYGVNS. CDR3 length: 12 amino acids. Trimming left V 1 base short and J 8 bases short, with 3 bases between. CDR3 DNA: TGTGCCAGCAGTGAATTGGATTCACCCCTCCACTTT. The encoded protein is CASSELDSPLHF.

In its sample, this clonotype was seen many times. The CDR3 region is CASRHYNEQFF. The CDR3 nucleotides read TGTGCCAGCAGGCACTACAATGAGCAGTTCTTC. This chain joins TRBV6-5 and TRBJ2-1; unclear D gene. The CDR3 is made up of 11 amino acids. Deletions cut 6 bases from V and 3 bases from J, with 3 bases between. Germline values: CDR1 MNHEY, CDR2 SVGAGI.

The chain links TRBV13 to TRBJ2-1; the match to TRBD1 covers 10 bases. Germline CDR1 PRHDT, CDR2 FYEKMQ (reference sequence). The CDR3 is 15 residues long. Unmatched junction bases numbered 8, after V lost 2 bases and J lost 10 bases. CDR3 sequence reads: CASSLSGTGAYEQFF. The CDR3, as DNA: TGTGCCAGCAGCTTATCCGGGACAGGGGCCTACGAGCAGTTCTTC.

A remark on this clonotype: With a much larger clone just one base away, this may be a read error. The chain's CDR3 is CAISESGTTGGEQFF. For the CDR3, the DNA is TGTGCCATCAGTGAGTCGGGGACCACTGGCGGTGAGCAGTTCTTC. V gene TRBV10-3 combines with J gene TRBJ2-1, with D tentatively TRBD1 or TRBD2 (5 bases each). The V gene lost 0 bases and the J gene lost 9 bases, with 15 bases spanning the gap. Germline lookup yields CDR1 ENHRY and CDR2 SYGVKD. The CDR3 is made up of 15 amino acids.

The genes are TRBV9 and TRBJ2-3, with a possible D match to TRBD1 (7 bases). The CDR3 is 17 residues long. Germline V gene data show CDR1 as SGDLS and CDR2 as YYNGEE. V was cut by 1 base and J by 5 bases, with 20 bases left in between. The CDR3 reads CASSVRGDRLQRDTQYF. CDR3 nucleotides: TGTGCCAGCAGCGTAAGGGGGGACAGACTTCAGAGAGATACGCAGTATTTT.

V usage is TRBV27 and J usage is TRBJ1-4; D unresolved. CDR3 length: 14 amino acids. Germline V gene lookup returns CDR1 MNHEY and CDR2 SMNVEV (reference sequence). V was pared by 8 bases and J by 3 bases, with 13 bases between. As DNA, the CDR3 is TGTGCCAGCGGGTTCGGGCAGGCTAATGAAAAACTGTTTTTT. Encoded protein: CASGFGQANEKLFF.

This chain uses TRBV3-1 with TRBJ2-5, with 7 nucleotides matching TRBD2. CDR1 and CDR2 (germline): LGHDT, YNNKEL (reference sequence). The V segment lost 0 bases and the J segment 0 bases; nucleotides outside the gene matches: 19. This CDR3 has 21 amino acids. The CDR3 spells CASSQDLTSAGNTGYQETQYF. DNA for the CDR3: TGTGCCAGCAGCCAAGATCTTACTAGCGCCGGAAACACCGGATACCAAGAGACCCAGTACTTC.

The rearrangement uses TRBV20-1 and TRBJ2-7; D is possibly TRBD1 or TRBD2 (5 bases each). The germline CDR1 and CDR2 sequences are DFQATT and SNEGSKA (reference sequence). Trimming stripped 0 bases from V and 0 bases from J, with 12 bases between. The CDR3 spans 15 residues. The CDR3 sequence: CSARDRGHSSYEQYF. The CDR3 DNA reads TGCAGTGCTAGAGATCGGGGCCATAGCTCCTACGAGCAGTACTTC.

In its sample, this clonotype was seen a few times. The rearrangement joins TRBV28 to TRBJ2-3; D gene uncertain. Germline V gene data show CDR1 as MDHEN and CDR2 as SYDVKM. Trimming stripped 6 bases from V and 4 bases from J, with 20 bases between. The CDR3 sequence is 16 residues long. CDR3 DNA sequence: TGTGCCAGCAGAACCCTTACGGTCATCGTGGCAGATACGCAGTATTTT. Protein product: CASRTLTVIVADTQYF.

J is TRBJ2-3 and V is TRBV20-1, with D uncertain. This CDR3 is built from 13 residues. Germline CDR1 and CDR2: DFQATT and SNEGSKA (reference sequence). The V end lost 2 bases, the J end lost 1 base, and 7 bases lay between the germline ends. The CDR3 nucleotides read TGCAGTGCTAGAATCGGCGGCACAGATACGCAGTATTTT. It yields the protein CSARIGGTDTQYF.

This sequence joins TRBV9 and TRBJ2-1; the D gene could be TRBD1 or TRBD2 (5 bases each). Germline V gene data show CDR1 as SGDLS and CDR2 as YYNGEE. This CDR3 comprises 15 residues. V was cut by 3 bases and J by 1 base, with 11 bases left in between. The CDR3 bases are TGTGCCAGCAGCGCCCCGGGACCTTCCTACAATGAGCAGTTCTTC. Translating gives CASSAPGPSYNEQFF.

The chain joins TRBV7-2 to TRBJ1-6; perhaps TRBD1 as D (5 bases). This CDR3 is built from 16 residues. Germline assignment: CDR1 SGHTA and CDR2 FQGNSA. The V end was cut by 5 bases, the J end by 7 bases, with 18 bases between. CDR3 protein: CASSPPGGAGNSPLHF. For the CDR3, the DNA is TGTGCCAGCAGCCCCCCGGGAGGGGCCGGCAATTCACCCCTCCACTTT.

In nucleotides, the CDR3 is TGCAGTGCTAGTACCTTGGGACAGGCGAACTATGGCTACACCTTC. This sequence encodes CSASTLGQANYGYTF. The chain joins TRBV20-1 to TRBJ1-2; 8 nucleotides align to TRBD1. The V and J ends lost 3 bases and 2 bases, in that order; junction bases with no gene match: 8. The CDR3 sequence is 15 residues long. The germline gives CDR1 DFQATT, CDR2 SNEGSKA (reference sequence).